This TCR beta chain derives from a study of T cell clones after liver transplantation. About the study: A pre-transplant mixed lymphocyte reaction with TCRbeta sequencing defined graft-donor-reactive clones followed in post-transplant blood. Regarding the study as a whole: Small, mixed patient groups and varying post-transplant times limit these conclusions. Low donor cell numbers restricted donor-reactive repertoire measurement in a couple of subjects.

Generated by immunoSEQ multiplex PCR, the TCRdb table keeps only in-frame clones and is missing some. The table has approximately 6,300 clones, 79% seen once. Worth noting for this clone: Its antigen is still unknown.

The ends were cut back, 0 bases at V and 3 bases at J, with 5 bases in the middle. CDR3 length equals 14 residues. CDR1 and CDR2 (germline): LNHDA, SQIVND (reference sequence). The gene calls are TRBV19 and TRBJ2-2; D is unclear. This specimen was CD8+ T cells from blood, taken 24 months after liver transplant. This sequence was found in a human patient who received a liver transplant. Part of the T cells may come from the graft donor. CDR3 loop: CASSIDPYTGELFF. In DNA form, the CDR3 reads TGTGCCAGTAGTATAGATCCGTACACCGGGGAGCTGTTTTTT.